Below, 25 T cell receptor beta chains from the same sample are listed, as sequenced in a study of blood T cell repertoires in COVID-19. Generated by immunoSEQ multiplex PCR, the TCRdb table keeps only in-frame clones and is missing some. This sample carries 97,000 or so clones, around 86% of them seen once, and the ten largest clones take around 2.9%. Sample: peripheral blood. All receptors derive from a man in his fifties or sixties with active or convalescent COVID-19.

The gene calls are TRBV2 and TRBJ2-6; unclear D gene. Germline assignment: CDR1 SNHLY and CDR2 FYNNEI. The CDR3 spans 13 residues. Trimming left V 4 bases short and J 4 bases short, with 5 bases between. The CDR3: CASSGAGANVLTF. The CDR3 nucleotides read TGTGCCAGCAGTGGCGCGGGGGCCAACGTCCTGACTTTC.

The chain has TRBV19 and TRBJ2-3, with 9 bases fitting TRBD1. V was clipped by 5 bases and J by 4 bases; unmatched bases: 7. CDR1 is LNHDA, CDR2 SQIVND, per germline (reference sequence). This CDR3 contains 15 residues. CDR3 in DNA: TGTGCCAGTAGTCCAGGGACAGGGTTAGCAGATACGCAGTATTTT. Translation: CASSPGTGLADTQYF.

This sequence joins TRBV5-1 and TRBJ1-2; perhaps TRBD1 as D (6 bases). This CDR3 is built from 16 residues. Looked up from germline, CDR1 is SGHRS and CDR2 is YFSETQ. The V end lost 0 bases, the J end lost 4 bases, and 16 bases lay between the germline ends. Here the CDR3 reads CASSLERQAVGYGYTF. In nucleotides, the CDR3 is TGCGCCAGCAGCTTGGAAAGACAGGCGGTGGGCTATGGCTACACCTTC.

The chain is built from TRBV12-3 or TRBV12-4 and TRBJ2-5; the D is unclear. The CDR3 is 13 residues long. Trimming shortened V by 2 bases and J by 5 bases, and 9 bases separated the two germline ends. CDR3 amino acids: CASSLSLRETQYF. The CDR3 DNA reads TGTGCCAGCAGTTTAAGCTTGCGTGAGACCCAGTACTTC.

This clone was seen once. The chain joins TRBV7-2 to TRBJ1-1; D is possibly TRBD1 (5 bases). The germline V gene encodes CDR1 SGHTA and CDR2 FQGNSA. CDR3 length equals 13 residues. V was clipped by 2 bases and J by 3 bases, with 7 bases between them. The CDR3, as DNA: TGTGCCAGCAGCTTACTGACAGACACTGAAGCTTTCTTT. Translated: CASSLLTDTEAFF.

The chain uses TRBV29-1 and TRBJ1-4; no clear D gene. Between the trimmed V and J ends, which lost 4 bases and 4 bases, there was a span of 10 bases. The CDR3 runs to 13 residues. CDR1 SQVTM and CDR2 ANQGSEA come from the germline V gene. Here the CDR3 reads CSVAGGINEKLFF. CDR3 sequence (DNA): TGCAGCGTTGCCGGCGGGATTAATGAAAAACTGTTTTTT.

As DNA, the CDR3 is TGTGCCAGCAGTGAATCACCCAGGGGTGACACTGAAGCTTTCTTT. Its translation is CASSESPRGDTEAFF. This chain connects TRBV2 to TRBJ1-1; a possible D gene is TRBD1 (6 bases). Germline V gene data show CDR1 as SNHLY and CDR2 as FYNNEI. The CDR3 contains 15 residues. V lost 2 bases and J lost 3, with 13 bases in between.

The rearrangement uses TRBV29-1 and TRBJ1-2, with D possibly being TRBD1 (6 bases). V lost 1 base and J lost 6, with 6 bases in between. Per the germline V gene, CDR1 is SQVTM and CDR2 is ANQGSEA. CDR3 length: 11 residues. The CDR3: CSVEAGDGYTF. CDR3 nucleotides: TGCAGCGTTGAAGCAGGGGATGGCTACACCTTC.

This clone appeared a few times. The gene calls are TRBV19 and TRBJ1-5; 8 bases agree with TRBD1. Germline V gene data show CDR1 as LNHDA and CDR2 as SQIVND (reference sequence). The CDR3 is 14 amino acids. The V segment lost 5 bases and the J segment 6 bases; nucleotides outside the gene matches: 6. The CDR3 region is CASSPRTGPQPQHF. CDR3 in DNA: TGTGCCAGTAGTCCCCGGACAGGGCCTCAGCCCCAGCATTTT.

The genes are TRBV5-6 and TRBJ1-2; TRBD1 aligns across 8 bases. CDR1 and CDR2 (germline): SGHDT, YYEEEE. The CDR3 has 14 amino acids. V was pared by 5 bases and J by 5 bases, with 8 bases of the junction left unmatched. The CDR3 nucleotides are TGTGCCAGCAGTTTTACAGGGGGATCATATGGCTACACCTTC. This translates into CASSFTGGSYGYTF.

This chain uses TRBV6-5 with TRBJ2-7; perhaps TRBD1 as D (6 bases). V was trimmed by 6 bases and J by 3 bases, leaving 15 bases between them. Germline CDR1 reads MNHEY; CDR2 reads SVGAGI. This CDR3 spans 14 amino acids. The chain's CDR3 is CASRGDILDYEQYV. The CDR3 DNA sequence: TGTGCCAGCAGGGGGGACATCTTGGACTACGAGCAGTACGTC.

The rearrangement joins TRBV5-1 to TRBJ2-1; 10 bases fit TRBD2. Germline assignment: CDR1 SGHRS and CDR2 YFSETQ. The length of the CDR3 is 14 residues. V lost 1 base, J lost 8 bases, and 3 bases stayed unmatched. CDR3: CASSLLAGGYEQFF. Written as DNA, the CDR3 is TGCGCCAGCAGCTTGTTAGCGGGGGGCTATGAGCAGTTCTTC.

This chain connects TRBV5-8 to TRBJ1-2; D remains ambiguous. Germline loops: CDR1 SGHTS, CDR2 YDEGEE. CDR3 length: 12 residues. V was shortened by 4 bases and J by 3 bases, with 7 bases between the two germline ends. The CDR3 DNA reads TGTGCCAGCAGCGGACTATACTATGGCTACACCTTC. Amino acids: CASSGLYYGYTF.

The rearrangement links TRBV2 to TRBJ1-4, with D unresolved. Looked up from germline, CDR1 is SNHLY and CDR2 is FYNNEI. Trimming took 7 bases from V and 0 from J, leaving 9 bases between them. The CDR3 contains 14 residues. CDR3 sequence (DNA): TGTGCCAGCACAGAGAGGGCAACTAATGAAAAACTGTTTTTT. Protein sequence: CASTERATNEKLFF.

The chain combines TRBV7-2 with TRBJ1-3; D not resolved. Germline V gene sequence: CDR1 SGHTA, CDR2 FQGNSA. With 5 bases removed from V and 4 bases from J, the gap between germline ends came to 12 bases. The CDR3 loop spans 14 amino acids. Here the CDR3 reads CASSPPGEGNTIYF. The CDR3 DNA reads TGTGCCAGCAGCCCACCAGGCGAGGGAAACACCATATATTTT.

The chain combines TRBV30 with TRBJ1-5, with TRBD1 as a possible D gene (6 bases). The CDR3 runs 17 residues. Germline V gene sequence: CDR1 GTSNPN, CDR2 SVGIG (reference sequence). V dropped 2 bases and J dropped 2 bases, with 19 bases sitting between them. CDR3 nucleotide sequence: TGTGCCTGGAGTAGGAACAGGGTCTCTTTGGGCAATCAGCCCCAGCATTTT. It is translated as CAWSRNRVSLGNQPQHF. Combining the CDR3 with reference TRBV30 and TRBJ1-5 gives the whole variable domain SQTIHQWPATLVQPVGSPLSLECTVEGTSNPNLYWYRQAAGRGLQLLFYSVGIGQISSEVPQNLSASRPQDRQFILSSKKLLLSDSGFYLCAWSRNRVSLGNQPQHFGDGTRLSIL.

The rearrangement uses TRBV7-2 and TRBJ1-3; 8 bases match TRBD1. This CDR3 is built from 15 residues. CDR1 is SGHTA, CDR2 FQGNSA, per germline. The V segment lost 1 base and the J segment 3 bases; nucleotides outside the gene matches: 2. CDR3 sequence: CASSLDRGDGNTIYF. As DNA, the CDR3 is TGTGCCAGCAGCTTAGACAGGGGGGATGGAAACACCATATATTTT.

This clone occurred once. The chain recombines TRBV3-1 (or the pseudogene TRBV3-2) with TRBJ2-3; 10 nucleotides match TRBD2. Looked up from germline, CDR1 is LGHDT and CDR2 is YNNKEL (reference sequence). This CDR3 has 19 residues. With 4 bases clipped from V and 3 bases from J, the junction kept 16 bases outside the gene matches. Written as DNA, the CDR3 is TGTGCCAGCAGCCGAGTACGTTGGAGCGGGGGGGCCGGGACAGATACGCAGTATTTT. Translation gives CASSRVRWSGGAGTDTQYF.

This chain joins TRBV11-2 and TRBJ2-5, with 7 positions matching TRBD2. CDR3 size: 17 residues. The V segment lost 5 bases and the J segment 1 base; nucleotides outside the gene matches: 13. Germline CDR1 SGHAT, CDR2 FQNNGV. The CDR3 region is CASSATLGTMSQETQYF. The CDR3, as DNA: TGTGCCAGCAGCGCAACATTGGGGACTATGAGCCAAGAGACCCAGTACTTC.

A remark on this clone: Distinct nucleotide sequences in the sample also encode this CDR3. The chain joins TRBV30 to TRBJ1-5, with 11 bases matching TRBD1. CDR1 and CDR2 (germline): GTSNPN, SVGIG (reference sequence). V shed 1 base, J shed 7 bases, and the junction held 0 bases outside the gene matches. CDR3 length equals 13 residues. CDR3 sequence reads: CAWSGTGGQPQHF. The CDR3, as DNA: TGTGCCTGGAGTGGGACAGGGGGCCAGCCCCAGCATTTT.

The chain uses TRBV5-1 and TRBJ2-1, with 8 bases that match TRBD2. This CDR3 spans 16 amino acids. The germline gives CDR1 SGHRS, CDR2 YFSETQ. With V trimmed by 4 bases and J by 7 bases, 13 bases remained unmatched. Here the CDR3 reads CASSLFAGGKENEQFF. As DNA, the CDR3 is TGCGCCAGCAGCCTCTTTGCGGGGGGTAAGGAAAATGAGCAGTTCTTC.

V and J are TRBV11-2 and TRBJ1-6; 8 nucleotides match TRBD1. CDR1 is SGHAT, CDR2 FQNNGV, per germline. The V gene end was trimmed by 2 bases and the J gene end by 9 bases; junction bases not matched to a gene: 12. This CDR3 is built from 17 residues. Here the CDR3 reads CASSLIPGTGLGSPLHF. The CDR3, as DNA: TGTGCCAGCAGCTTAATTCCCGGGACAGGACTAGGTTCACCCCTCCACTTT. The full variable domain, its missing parts supplied by reference TRBV11-2 and TRBJ1-6, is EAGVAQSPRYKIIEKRQSVAFWCNPISGHATLYWYQQILGQGPKLLIQFQNNGVVDDSQLPKDRFSAERLKGVDSTLKIQPAKLEDSAVYLCASSLIPGTGLGSPLHFGNGTRLTVT.

The CDR3 DNA sequence: TGTGCCACCAGTACGCAGGGCCCCGGGGAGCTGTTTTTT. Its protein is CATSTQGPGELFF. The genes are TRBV24-1 and TRBJ2-2; perhaps TRBD1 as D (5 bases). Germline values: CDR1 KGHDR, CDR2 SFDVKD. V lost 6 bases, J lost 6 bases, and 10 bases lay in between. The CDR3 is 13 amino acids.

The chain is built from TRBV28 and TRBJ2-1; 8 positions match TRBD2. The CDR3 loop spans 16 amino acids. V gave up 5 bases and J gave up 4 bases; unmatched junction bases: 10. Germline lookup yields CDR1 MDHEN and CDR2 SYDVKM. The chain's CDR3 is CASSAGGGGRYNEQFF. The CDR3 nucleotides are TGTGCCAGCAGTGCGGGGGGCGGGGGAAGGTACAATGAGCAGTTCTTC.

The V call is TRBV19, the J call TRBJ2-5; 8 nucleotides align to TRBD1. The CDR3 loop spans 16 amino acids. The germline CDR1 and CDR2 sequences are LNHDA and SQIVND (reference sequence). J gave up 1 base and V 3 bases, and 7 bases lay outside the gene matches. The CDR3, as DNA: TGTGCCAGTAGTATGGTCCAGGGGGCCGTCCAAGAGACCCAGTACTTC. Protein: CASSMVQGAVQETQYF.